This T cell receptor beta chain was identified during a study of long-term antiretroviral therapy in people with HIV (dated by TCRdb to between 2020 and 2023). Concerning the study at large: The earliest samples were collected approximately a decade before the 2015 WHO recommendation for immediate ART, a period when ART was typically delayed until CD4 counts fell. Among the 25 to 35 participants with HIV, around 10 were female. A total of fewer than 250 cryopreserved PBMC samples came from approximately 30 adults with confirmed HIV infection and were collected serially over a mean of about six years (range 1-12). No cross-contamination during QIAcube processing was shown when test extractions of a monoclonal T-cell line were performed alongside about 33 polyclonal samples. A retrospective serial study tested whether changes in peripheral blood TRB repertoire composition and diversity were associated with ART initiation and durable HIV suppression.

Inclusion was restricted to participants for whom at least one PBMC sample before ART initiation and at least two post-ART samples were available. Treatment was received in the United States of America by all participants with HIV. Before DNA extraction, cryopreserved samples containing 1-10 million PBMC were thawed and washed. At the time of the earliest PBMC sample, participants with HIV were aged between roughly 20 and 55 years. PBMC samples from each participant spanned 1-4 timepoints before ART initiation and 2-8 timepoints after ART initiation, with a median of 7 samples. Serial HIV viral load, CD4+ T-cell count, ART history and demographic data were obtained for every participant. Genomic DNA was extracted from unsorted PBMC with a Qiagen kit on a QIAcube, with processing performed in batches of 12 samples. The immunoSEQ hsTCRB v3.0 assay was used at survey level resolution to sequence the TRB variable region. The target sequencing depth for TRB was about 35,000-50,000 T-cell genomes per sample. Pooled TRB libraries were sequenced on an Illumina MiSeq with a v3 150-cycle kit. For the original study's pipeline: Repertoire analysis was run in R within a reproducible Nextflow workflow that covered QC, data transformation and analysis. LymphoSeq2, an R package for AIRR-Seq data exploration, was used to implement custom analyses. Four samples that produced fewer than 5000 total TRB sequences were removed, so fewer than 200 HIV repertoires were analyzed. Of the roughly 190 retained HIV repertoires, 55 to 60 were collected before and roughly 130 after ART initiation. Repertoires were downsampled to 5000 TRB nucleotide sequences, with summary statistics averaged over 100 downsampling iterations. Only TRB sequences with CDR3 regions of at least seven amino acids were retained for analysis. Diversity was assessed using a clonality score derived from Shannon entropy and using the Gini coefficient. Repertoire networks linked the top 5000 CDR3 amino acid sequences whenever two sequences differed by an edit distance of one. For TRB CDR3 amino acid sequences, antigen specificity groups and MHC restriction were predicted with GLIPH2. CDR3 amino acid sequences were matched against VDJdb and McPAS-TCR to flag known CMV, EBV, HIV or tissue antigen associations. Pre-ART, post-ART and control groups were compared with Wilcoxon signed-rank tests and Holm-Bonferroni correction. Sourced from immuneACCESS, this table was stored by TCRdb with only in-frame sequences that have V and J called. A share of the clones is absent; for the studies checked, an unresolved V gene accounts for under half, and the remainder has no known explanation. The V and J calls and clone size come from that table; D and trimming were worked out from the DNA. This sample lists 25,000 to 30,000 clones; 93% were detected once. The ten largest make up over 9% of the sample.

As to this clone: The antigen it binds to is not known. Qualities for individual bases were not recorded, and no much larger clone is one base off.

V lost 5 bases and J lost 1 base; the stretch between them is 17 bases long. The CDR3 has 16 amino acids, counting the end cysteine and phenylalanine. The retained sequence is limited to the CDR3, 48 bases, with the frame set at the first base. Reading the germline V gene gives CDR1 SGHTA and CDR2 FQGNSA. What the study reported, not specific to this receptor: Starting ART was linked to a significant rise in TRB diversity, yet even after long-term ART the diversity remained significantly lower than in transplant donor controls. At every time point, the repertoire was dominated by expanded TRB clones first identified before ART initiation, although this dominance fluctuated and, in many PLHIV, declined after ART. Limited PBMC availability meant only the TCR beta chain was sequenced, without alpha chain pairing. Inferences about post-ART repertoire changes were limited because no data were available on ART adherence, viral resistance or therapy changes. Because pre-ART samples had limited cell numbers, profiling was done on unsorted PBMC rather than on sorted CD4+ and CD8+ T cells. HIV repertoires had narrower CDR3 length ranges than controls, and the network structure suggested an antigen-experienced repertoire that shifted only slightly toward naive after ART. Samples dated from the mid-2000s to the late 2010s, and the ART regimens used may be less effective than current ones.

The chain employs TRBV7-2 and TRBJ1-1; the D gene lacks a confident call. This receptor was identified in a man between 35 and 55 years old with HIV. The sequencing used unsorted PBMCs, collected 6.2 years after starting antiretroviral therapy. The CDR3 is CASSQTRVPGNTEAFF. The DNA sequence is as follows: TGTGCCAGCAGCCAGACTAGGGTCCCAGGGAACACTGAAGCTTTCTTT.